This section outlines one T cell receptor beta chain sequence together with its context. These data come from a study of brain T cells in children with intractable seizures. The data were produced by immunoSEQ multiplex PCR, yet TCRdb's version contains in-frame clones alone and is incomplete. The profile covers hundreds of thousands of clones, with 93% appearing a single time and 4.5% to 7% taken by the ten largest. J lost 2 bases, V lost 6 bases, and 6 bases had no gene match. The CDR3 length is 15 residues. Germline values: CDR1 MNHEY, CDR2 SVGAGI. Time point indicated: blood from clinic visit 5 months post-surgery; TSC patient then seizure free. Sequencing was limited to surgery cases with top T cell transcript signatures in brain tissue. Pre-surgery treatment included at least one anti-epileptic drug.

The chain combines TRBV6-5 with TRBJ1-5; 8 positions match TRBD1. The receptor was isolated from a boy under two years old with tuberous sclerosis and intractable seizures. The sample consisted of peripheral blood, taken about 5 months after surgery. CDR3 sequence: CASSPGGEGNQPQHF. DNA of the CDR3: TGTGCCAGCAGCCCAGGGGGCGAGGGCAATCAGCCCCAGCATTTT.